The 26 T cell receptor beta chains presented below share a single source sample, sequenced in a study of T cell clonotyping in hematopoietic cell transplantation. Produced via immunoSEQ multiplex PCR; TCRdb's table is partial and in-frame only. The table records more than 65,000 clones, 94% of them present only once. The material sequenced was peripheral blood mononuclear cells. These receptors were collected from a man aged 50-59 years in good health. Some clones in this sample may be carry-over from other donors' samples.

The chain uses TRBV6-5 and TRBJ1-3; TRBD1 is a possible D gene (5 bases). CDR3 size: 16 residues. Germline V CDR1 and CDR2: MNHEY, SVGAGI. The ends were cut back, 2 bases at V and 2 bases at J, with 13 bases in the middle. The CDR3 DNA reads TGTGCCAGCAGTTACAAGGGCCAGGGCGCTGGAAACACCATATATTTT. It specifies CASSYKGQGAGNTIYF.

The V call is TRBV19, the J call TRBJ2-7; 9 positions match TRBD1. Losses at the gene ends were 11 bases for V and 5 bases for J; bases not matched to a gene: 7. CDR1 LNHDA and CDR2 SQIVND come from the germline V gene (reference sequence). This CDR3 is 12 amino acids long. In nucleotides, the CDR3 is TGTGCCGAAGGACAGGGGTGCCACGAGCAGTACTTC. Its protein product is CAEGQGCHEQYF.

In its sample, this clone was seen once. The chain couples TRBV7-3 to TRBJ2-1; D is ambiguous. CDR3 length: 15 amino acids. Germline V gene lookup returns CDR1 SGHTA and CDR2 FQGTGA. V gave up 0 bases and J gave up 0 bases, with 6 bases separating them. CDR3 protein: CASSLTQSSYNEQFF. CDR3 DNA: TGTGCCAGCAGCTTAACTCAAAGCTCCTACAATGAGCAGTTCTTC.

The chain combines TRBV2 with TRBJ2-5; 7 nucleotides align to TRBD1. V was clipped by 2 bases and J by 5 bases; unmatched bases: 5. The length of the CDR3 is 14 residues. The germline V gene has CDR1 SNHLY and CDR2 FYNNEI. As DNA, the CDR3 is TGTGCCAGCAGTGAATTTCTCAGGGGGGAGACCCAGTACTTC. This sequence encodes CASSEFLRGETQYF.

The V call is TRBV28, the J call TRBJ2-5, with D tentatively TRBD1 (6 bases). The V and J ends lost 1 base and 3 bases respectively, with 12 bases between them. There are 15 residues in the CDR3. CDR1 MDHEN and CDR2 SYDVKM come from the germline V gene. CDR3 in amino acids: CASSLSGTRKETQYF. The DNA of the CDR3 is TGTGCCAGCAGTTTATCCGGGACACGAAAAGAGACCCAGTACTTC.

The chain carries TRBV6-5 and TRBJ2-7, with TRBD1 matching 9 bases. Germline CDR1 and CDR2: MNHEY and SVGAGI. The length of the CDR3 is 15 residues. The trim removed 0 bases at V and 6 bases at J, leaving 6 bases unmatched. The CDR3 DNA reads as TGTGCCAGCAGTTACTCCTCGACAGGGGGGTCCGAGCAGTACTTC. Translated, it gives CASSYSSTGGSEQYF.

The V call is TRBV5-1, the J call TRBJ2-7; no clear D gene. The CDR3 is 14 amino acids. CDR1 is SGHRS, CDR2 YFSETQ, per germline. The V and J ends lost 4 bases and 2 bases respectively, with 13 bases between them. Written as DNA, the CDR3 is TGCGCCAGCAGCCAGTCGACGGGTCCCTACGAGCAGTACTTC. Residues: CASSQSTGPYEQYF.

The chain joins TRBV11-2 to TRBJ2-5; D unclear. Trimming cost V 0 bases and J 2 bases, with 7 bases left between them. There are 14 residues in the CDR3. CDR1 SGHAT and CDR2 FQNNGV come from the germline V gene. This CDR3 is CASSLEYLQETQYF. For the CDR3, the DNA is TGTGCCAGCAGCTTAGAGTACCTTCAAGAGACCCAGTACTTC. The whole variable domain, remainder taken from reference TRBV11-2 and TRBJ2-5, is EAGVAQSPRYKIIEKRQSVAFWCNPISGHATLYWYQQILGQGPKLLIQFQNNGVVDDSQLPKDRFSAERLKGVDSTLKIQPAKLEDSAVYLCASSLEYLQETQYFGPGTRLLVL.

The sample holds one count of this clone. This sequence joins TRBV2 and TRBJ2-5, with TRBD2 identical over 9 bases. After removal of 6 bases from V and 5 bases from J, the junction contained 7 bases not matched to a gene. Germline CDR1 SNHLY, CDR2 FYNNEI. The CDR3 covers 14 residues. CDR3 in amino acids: CASRAGGRLETQYF. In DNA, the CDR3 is TGTGCCAGCAGAGCGGGGGGCCGTCTTGAGACCCAGTACTTC.

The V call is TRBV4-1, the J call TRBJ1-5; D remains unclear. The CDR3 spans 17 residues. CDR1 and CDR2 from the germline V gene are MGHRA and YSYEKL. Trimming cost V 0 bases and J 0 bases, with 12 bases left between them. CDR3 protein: CASSQEGGHNSNQPQHF. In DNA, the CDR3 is TGCGCCAGCAGCCAAGAAGGAGGCCACAATAGCAATCAGCCCCAGCATTTT.

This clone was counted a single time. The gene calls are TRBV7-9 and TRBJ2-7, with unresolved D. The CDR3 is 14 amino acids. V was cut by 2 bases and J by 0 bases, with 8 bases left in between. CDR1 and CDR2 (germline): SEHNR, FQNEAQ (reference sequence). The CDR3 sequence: CASSLFESSYEQYF. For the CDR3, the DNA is TGTGCCAGCAGCTTATTCGAGAGCTCCTACGAGCAGTACTTC.

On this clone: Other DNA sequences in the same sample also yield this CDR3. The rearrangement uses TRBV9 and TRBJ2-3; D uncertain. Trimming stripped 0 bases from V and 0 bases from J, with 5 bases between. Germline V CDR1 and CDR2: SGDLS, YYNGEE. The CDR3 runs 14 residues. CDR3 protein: CASSVDGSTDTQYF. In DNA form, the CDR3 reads TGTGCCAGCAGCGTAGACGGGAGCACAGATACGCAGTATTTT.

CDR3 residues: CAWTKSQSTSGSGTGELFF. Written as DNA, the CDR3 is TGTGCCTGGACCAAGAGCCAGTCTACTAGCGGGAGCGGGACCGGGGAGCTGTTTTTT. The chain recombines TRBV30 with TRBJ2-2; TRBD2 matches 11 bases. Germline V lookup: CDR1 GTSNPN, CDR2 SVGIG (reference sequence). With 4 bases clipped from V and 5 bases from J, the junction kept 18 bases outside the gene matches. This CDR3 has 19 residues.

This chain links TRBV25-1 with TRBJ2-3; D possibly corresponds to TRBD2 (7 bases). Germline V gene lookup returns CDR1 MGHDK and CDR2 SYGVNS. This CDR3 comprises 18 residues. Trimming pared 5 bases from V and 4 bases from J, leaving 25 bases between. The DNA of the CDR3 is TGTGCCAGCAGTAACCCATCGGGGGGCAAGCCGGTCGCAGATACGCAGTATTTT. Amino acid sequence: CASSNPSGGKPVADTQYF. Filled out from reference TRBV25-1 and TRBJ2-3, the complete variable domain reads EADIYQTPRYLVIGTGKKITLECSQTMGHDKMYWYQQDPGMELHLIHYSYGVNSTEKGDLSSESTVSRIRTEHFPLTLESARPSHTSQYLCASSNPSGGKPVADTQYFGPGTRLTVL.

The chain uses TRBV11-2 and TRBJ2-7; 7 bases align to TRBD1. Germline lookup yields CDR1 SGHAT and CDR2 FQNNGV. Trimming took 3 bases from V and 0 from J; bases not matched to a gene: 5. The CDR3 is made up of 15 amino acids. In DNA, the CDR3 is TGTGCCAGCAGCTTCGGGACAGCAAGCTCCTACGAGCAGTACTTC. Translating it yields CASSFGTASSYEQYF.

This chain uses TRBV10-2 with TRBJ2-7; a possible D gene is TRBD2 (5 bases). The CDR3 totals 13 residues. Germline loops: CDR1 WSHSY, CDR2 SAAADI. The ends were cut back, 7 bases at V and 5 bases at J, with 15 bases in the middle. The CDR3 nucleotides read TGCGCCAGCACCCCGAGCGGCAGCCACGAGCAGTACTTC. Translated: CASTPSGSHEQYF.

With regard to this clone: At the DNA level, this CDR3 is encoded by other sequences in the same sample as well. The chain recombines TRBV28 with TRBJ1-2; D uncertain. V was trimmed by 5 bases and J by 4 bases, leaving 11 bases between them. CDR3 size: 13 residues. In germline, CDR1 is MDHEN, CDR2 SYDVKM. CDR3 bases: TGTGCCAGCAGTCTCGGACGGTCCTATGGCTACACCTTC. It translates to CASSLGRSYGYTF.

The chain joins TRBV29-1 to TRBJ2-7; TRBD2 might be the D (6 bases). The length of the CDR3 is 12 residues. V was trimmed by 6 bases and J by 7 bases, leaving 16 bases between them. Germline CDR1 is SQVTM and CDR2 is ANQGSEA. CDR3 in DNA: TGCAGCGTAGCCCGGGAGCCGGGGGAGCAGTACTTC. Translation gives CSVAREPGEQYF.

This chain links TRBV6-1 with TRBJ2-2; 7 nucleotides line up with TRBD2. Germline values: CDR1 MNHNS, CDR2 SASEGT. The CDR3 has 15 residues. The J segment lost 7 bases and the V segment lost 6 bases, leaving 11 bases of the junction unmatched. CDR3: CASSMLTERGGELFF. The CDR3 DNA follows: TGTGCCAGCAGCATGTTGACCGAGCGGGGCGGGGAGCTGTTTTTT.

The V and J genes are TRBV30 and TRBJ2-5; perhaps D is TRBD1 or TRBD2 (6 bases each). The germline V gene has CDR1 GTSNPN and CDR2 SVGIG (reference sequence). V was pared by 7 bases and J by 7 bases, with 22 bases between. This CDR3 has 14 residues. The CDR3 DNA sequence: TGTGCCTCCCGCACCCGGGGAAAGGGGGGGACCCAGTACTTC. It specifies CASRTRGKGGTQYF.

The CDR3 here is CASSLGLTSYNEQFF. In nucleotides, the CDR3 is TGTGCCAGCAGCTTAGGCCTTACCTCCTACAATGAGCAGTTCTTC. This chain connects TRBV7-3 to TRBJ2-1, with D uncertain. The germline gives CDR1 SGHTA, CDR2 FQGTGA. Trimming took 2 bases from V and 0 from J, leaving 8 bases between them. The CDR3 is 15 amino acids.

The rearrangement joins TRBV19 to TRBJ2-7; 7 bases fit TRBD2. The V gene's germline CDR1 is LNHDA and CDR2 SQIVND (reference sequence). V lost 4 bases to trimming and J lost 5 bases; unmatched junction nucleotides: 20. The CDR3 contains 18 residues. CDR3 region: CASSNSLLEGREKDEQYF. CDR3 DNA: TGTGCCAGTAGTAATTCCCTTTTGGAGGGGAGGGAAAAAGACGAGCAGTACTTC. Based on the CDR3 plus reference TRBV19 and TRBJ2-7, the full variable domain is DGGITQSPKYLFRKEGQNVTLSCEQNLNHDAMYWYRQDPGQGLRLIYYSQIVNDFQKGDIAEGYSVSREKKESFPLTVTSAQKNPTAFYLCASSNSLLEGREKDEQYFGPGTRLTVT.

CDR3 residues: CASSVAGTSEQFF. CDR3 bases: TGTGCCAGCAGTGTCGCCGGGACTAGTGAGCAGTTCTTC. The chain is built from TRBV28 and TRBJ2-1, with 8 positions matching TRBD2. The trim removed 5 bases at V and 9 bases at J, leaving 6 bases unmatched. Germline CDR1 MDHEN, CDR2 SYDVKM. The CDR3 contains 13 residues.

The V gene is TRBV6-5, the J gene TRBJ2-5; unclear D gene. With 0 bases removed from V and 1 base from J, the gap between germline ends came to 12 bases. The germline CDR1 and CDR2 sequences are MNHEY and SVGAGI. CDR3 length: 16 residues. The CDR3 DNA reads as TGTGCCAGCAGTTACTCGGGCCGGGCATTCCAAGAGACCCAGTACTTC. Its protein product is CASSYSGRAFQETQYF.

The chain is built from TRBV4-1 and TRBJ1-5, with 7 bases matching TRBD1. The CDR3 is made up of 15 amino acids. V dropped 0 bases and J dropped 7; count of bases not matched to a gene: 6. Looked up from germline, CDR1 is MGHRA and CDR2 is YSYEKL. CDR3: CASSQDGGGGQPQHF. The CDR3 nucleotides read TGCGCCAGCAGCCAAGATGGAGGGGGCGGACAGCCCCAGCATTTT.

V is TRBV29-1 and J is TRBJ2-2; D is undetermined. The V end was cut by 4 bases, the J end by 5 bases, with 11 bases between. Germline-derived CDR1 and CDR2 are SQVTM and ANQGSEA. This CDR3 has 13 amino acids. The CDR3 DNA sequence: TGCAGCGTTGTATCCCTAGATACCGGGGAGCTGTTTTTT. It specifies CSVVSLDTGELFF.